What follows are 30 T cell receptor beta chains derived from one specimen sequenced in a study of blood T cell repertoires in COVID-19. Clones were sequenced by immunoSEQ multiplex PCR, and TCRdb holds only the in-frame ones, with some missing. This table has 130,000 or so clones, about 84% appearing once. Source material: peripheral blood. All receptors come from a woman aged 60 to 75 with acute or convalescent COVID-19.

The V gene is TRBV2, the J gene TRBJ2-5; D may be TRBD1 (6 bases). Between the trimmed V and J ends, which lost 5 bases and 2 bases, there was a span of 9 bases. Germline CDR1 is SNHLY and CDR2 is FYNNEI. The CDR3 consists of 13 residues. CDR3 residues: CASSLDSQETQYF. CDR3 nucleotide sequence: TGTGCCAGCAGTTTGGACAGTCAAGAGACCCAGTACTTC.

In DNA form, the CDR3 reads TGTGCCAGCAGCTCGGGACAGGGGGGTACCGGGGAGCTGTTTTTT. Protein: CASSSGQGGTGELFF. V and J are TRBV11-2 and TRBJ2-2; 11 bases are shared with TRBD1. The CDR3 contains 15 residues. CDR1 and CDR2 from the germline V gene are SGHAT and FQNNGV. Germline trimming cut 4 bases from V and 5 bases from J; bases unmatched to any gene: 3.

The chain joins TRBV6-5 to TRBJ1-5; no clear D gene. V lost 4 bases to trimming and J lost 0 bases, with 4 bases between them. The CDR3 contains 13 residues. CDR1 is MNHEY and CDR2 is SVGAGI in the germline V gene. The DNA for the CDR3 is TGTGCCAGCAGTTTTTATAGCAATCAGCCCCAGCATTTT. It is translated as CASSFYSNQPQHF.

The CDR3 loop is CASSLGGFGYTF. Here the CDR3 DNA reads TGTGCCAGCAGCCTGGGAGGGTTTGGCTACACCTTC. The chain carries TRBV6-5 and TRBJ1-2, with D unresolved. Germline V gene sequence: CDR1 MNHEY, CDR2 SVGAGI. V was pared by 6 bases and J by 7 bases, with 12 bases between. CDR3 length equals 12 residues.

The rearrangement links TRBV3-1 (or the pseudogene TRBV3-2) to TRBJ1-3; a weak D match, TRBD1 (5 bases). V was shortened by 6 bases and J by 2 bases, with 11 bases between the two germline ends. Germline lookup yields CDR1 LGHDT and CDR2 YNNKEL (reference sequence). This CDR3 spans 14 amino acids. The CDR3 DNA is TGTGCCAGCAGTCACACAGGAACTGGAAACACCATATATTTT. Translation: CASSHTGTGNTIYF.

This clone was recorded once. The chain links TRBV6-6 to TRBJ2-1; the match to TRBD1 covers 10 bases. Germline loops: CDR1 MNHNY, CDR2 SVGAGI (reference sequence). The junction had 13 bases not matched to a gene; V was cut back by 10 bases and J by 7 bases. This CDR3 is 15 amino acids long. Here the CDR3 DNA reads TGTGCCACCACCGGAGTGGGACAGGGGCTTAATGAGCAGTTCTTC. This encodes CATTGVGQGLNEQFF.

V is TRBV30 and J is TRBJ2-4; 7 bases line up with TRBD1. The CDR3 runs to 12 residues. The ends lost 1 base at V and 9 bases at J; junction bases unmatched: 3. CDR1 and CDR2 from the germline V gene are GTSNPN and SVGIG (reference sequence). This CDR3 is CAWSGTGSIQYF. CDR3 DNA: TGTGCCTGGAGTGGGACAGGAAGCATTCAGTACTTC.

The rearrangement uses TRBV4-1 and TRBJ1-2; D call uncertain. CDR1 and CDR2 (germline): MGHRA, YSYEKL. The CDR3 spans 14 residues. V lost 4 bases and J 3 bases, leaving 12 bases between the germline ends. Here the CDR3 reads CASSRDSPYYGYTF. The CDR3 coding sequence is TGCGCCAGCAGCCGAGATTCCCCCTACTATGGCTACACCTTC.

The V gene is TRBV19, the J gene TRBJ2-5; TRBD2 matches at 8 bases. Unmatched junction bases numbered 13, after V lost 5 bases and J lost 5 bases. The CDR3 runs to 16 residues. From germline, CDR1 is LNHDA and CDR2 SQIVND (reference sequence). In DNA form, the CDR3 reads TGTGCCAGTAGTGCCAGGGTTAGGACGGGGGGGGAGACCCAGTACTTC. Translated: CASSARVRTGGETQYF.

As for this clone: Other DNA sequences in this sample translate to the same CDR3. The chain carries TRBV19 and TRBJ1-1, with D uncertain. Germline V CDR1 and CDR2: LNHDA, SQIVND (reference sequence). The ends were cut back, 6 bases at V and 5 bases at J, with 4 bases in the middle. The CDR3 sequence is 10 residues long. The CDR3 coding sequence is TGTGCCAGTAGACGGACTGAAGCTTTCTTT. Amino acids: CASRRTEAFF.

In this sample, this clone turned up a few times. The same CDR3 is also encoded by other DNA sequences in this sample. The CDR3, as DNA: TGTGCCACCAGTGATTCCCCCTCGACTGAAGCTTTCTTT. Residues: CATSDSPSTEAFF. The chain employs TRBV24-1 and TRBJ1-1; the D is unclear. The CDR3 has 13 residues. Trimming left V 2 bases short and J 5 bases short, with 8 bases between. The germline V gene has CDR1 KGHDR and CDR2 SFDVKD.

The J gene is TRBJ2-3, the V gene TRBV7-2, with 10 bases fitting TRBD2. Germline CDR1 is SGHTA and CDR2 is FQGNSA. The CDR3 is 16 residues long. V lost 4 bases to trimming and J lost 5 bases; unmatched junction nucleotides: 9. CDR3 residues: CASSSRSGGAKDTQYF. The CDR3 region has the DNA TGTGCCAGCAGCTCTAGGAGCGGGGGGGCAAAAGATACGCAGTATTTT. The entire variable domain, with the rest obtained from reference TRBV7-2 and TRBJ2-3, is as follows: GAGVSQSPSNKVTEKGKDVELRCDPISGHTALYWYRQSLGQGLEFLIYFQGNSAPDKSGLPSDRFSAERTGGSVSTLTIQRTQQEDSAVYLCASSSRSGGAKDTQYFGPGTRLTVL.

This clone has a handful of counts. This chain uses TRBV3-1 (or the pseudogene TRBV3-2) with TRBJ1-6; TRBD1 might be the D (6 bases). Germline CDR1 and CDR2: LGHDT and YNNKEL (reference sequence). This CDR3 has 13 residues. V was shortened by 10 bases and J by 7 bases, with 14 bases between the two germline ends. CDR3 sequence (DNA): TGTGCCACACAGGTAGGGGGAAATTCACCCCTCCACTTT. This encodes CATQVGGNSPLHF.

V is TRBV7-9 and J is TRBJ1-5, with 9 bases fitting TRBD1. After removal of 10 bases from V and 6 bases from J, the junction contained 19 bases not matched to a gene. CDR1 is SEHNR, CDR2 FQNEAQ, per germline (reference sequence). There are 17 residues in the CDR3. Written as DNA, the CDR3 is TGTGCCACCTACAACGTGTTCCGGACAGGGGAAGGTCAGCCCCAGCATTTT. The encoded protein is CATYNVFRTGEGQPQHF.

A single count supports this clone. This chain connects TRBV6-5 to TRBJ1-2; D is possibly TRBD1 (6 bases). The germline CDR1 and CDR2 sequences are MNHEY and SVGAGI. CDR3 length: 14 residues. V was clipped by 0 bases and J by 4 bases, with 9 bases between them. As DNA, the CDR3 is TGTGCCAGCAGTTACTCGAGAGGGGGCTATGGCTACACCTTC. Protein product: CASSYSRGGYGYTF.

In this sample, this clone turned up once. The chain uses TRBV3-1 (or the pseudogene TRBV3-2) and TRBJ2-7; 10 bases fit TRBD1. This CDR3 region has 15 residues. V was clipped by 3 bases and J by 3 bases; unmatched bases: 5. Germline CDR1 reads LGHDT; CDR2 reads YNNKEL (reference sequence). CDR3: CASSQPGQGIYEQYF. The CDR3 DNA reads as TGTGCCAGCAGCCAGCCGGGACAGGGGATCTACGAGCAGTACTTC.

The chain employs TRBV28 and TRBJ1-2; D is uncertain. V was trimmed by 5 bases and J by 5 bases, leaving 9 bases between them. This CDR3 is 12 amino acids long. Per the germline V gene, CDR1 is MDHEN and CDR2 is SYDVKM. CDR3 bases: TGTGCCAGCAGTCCCCCCGTTTATGGCTACACCTTC. This sequence encodes CASSPPVYGYTF.

This clone was seen only a few times. The DNA is left out, because the CDR3 cannot be placed on it with certainty; the CDR3 is given as TCRdb lists it. The chain is built from TRBV12-3 or TRBV12-4 and TRBJ1-2. A total of 11 residues make up the CDR3, ends included. The CDR3 reads CASSTSGGYTF.

This clone came up many times. This chain connects TRBV5-1 to TRBJ1-2, with 9 bases lining up with TRBD1. The ends lost 0 bases at V and 2 bases at J; junction bases unmatched: 8. CDR1 is SGHRS and CDR2 is YFSETQ in the germline V gene. There are 17 residues in the CDR3. CDR3 in amino acids: CASSLVATGGNNYGYTF. Here the CDR3 DNA reads TGCGCCAGCAGCTTGGTGGCAACAGGGGGCAACAACTATGGCTACACCTTC.

The rearrangement links TRBV5-1 to TRBJ1-2; 7 bases fit TRBD1. There are 15 residues in the CDR3. Per the germline V gene, CDR1 is SGHRS and CDR2 is YFSETQ. The V segment lost 1 base and the J segment 4 bases; nucleotides outside the gene matches: 7. The chain's CDR3 is CASSLTGEKTYGYTF. The CDR3 DNA sequence: TGCGCCAGCAGCTTGACAGGGGAAAAAACCTATGGCTACACCTTC.

This chain links TRBV3-1 (or the pseudogene TRBV3-2) with TRBJ2-2, with a possible D match to TRBD1 (5 bases). The CDR3 extends over 16 amino acids. Germline assignment: CDR1 LGHDT and CDR2 YNNKEL (reference sequence). The V end lost 7 bases, the J end lost 1 base, and 16 bases lay between the germline ends. As DNA, the CDR3 is TGTGCCAGCAACCCTAGGGGCGGTTTGAACACCGGGGAGCTGTTTTTT. Its protein is CASNPRGGLNTGELFF.

The chain links TRBV6-1 to TRBJ1-6; D may be TRBD1 (6 bases). V lost 1 base, J lost 3 bases, and 10 bases lay in between. The CDR3 runs to 16 residues. CDR1 is MNHNS, CDR2 SASEGT, per germline. CDR3 DNA sequence: TGTGCCAGCAGTGAAGTTAGGGGGATCTATAATTCACCCCTCCACTTT. This gives the protein CASSEVRGIYNSPLHF.

The chain combines TRBV6-5 with TRBJ1-1; D not certain. V was trimmed by 6 bases and J by 0 bases, leaving 8 bases between them. Germline lookup yields CDR1 MNHEY and CDR2 SVGAGI. This CDR3 comprises 13 residues. The CDR3 sequence: CASSPVMNTEAFF. In DNA form, the CDR3 reads TGTGCCAGCAGCCCCGTAATGAACACTGAAGCTTTCTTT.

The chain employs TRBV12-3 or TRBV12-4 and TRBJ1-2; TRBD1 is a possible D gene (5 bases). The CDR3 length is 13 residues. The V end lost 7 bases, the J end lost 5 bases, and 14 bases lay between the germline ends. The CDR3 nucleotides are TGTGCCAGCACCCTGGGAGGGACTTATGGCTACACCTTC. Translation gives CASTLGGTYGYTF.

The rearrangement uses TRBV20-1 and TRBJ1-1, with a possible D match to TRBD1 (6 bases). Germline V lookup: CDR1 DFQATT, CDR2 SNEGSKA (reference sequence). The CDR3 runs 11 residues. The V gene lost 6 bases and the J gene lost 5 bases, with 10 bases spanning the gap. The CDR3: CSAFRGTEAFF. As DNA, the CDR3 is TGCAGTGCCTTCAGGGGAACTGAAGCTTTCTTT.

The chain is built from TRBV2 and TRBJ2-3; TRBD1 might be the D (6 bases). CDR1 is SNHLY and CDR2 is FYNNEI in the germline V gene. V was cut by 5 bases and J by 4 bases, with 7 bases left in between. This CDR3 is 12 amino acids long. CDR3 DNA: TGTGCCAGCAGTTCAGGGGCAGATACGCAGTATTTT. This gives the protein CASSSGADTQYF.

The chain joins TRBV7-3 to TRBJ2-5; D is unclear. Per the germline V gene, CDR1 is SGHTA and CDR2 is FQGTGA. This CDR3 comprises 13 residues. V lost 1 base and J lost 5, with 8 bases in between. The CDR3 protein is CASSLIGLETQYF. The CDR3 coding sequence is TGTGCCAGCAGCTTAATTGGGCTGGAGACCCAGTACTTC.

This clone was observed once. The genes are TRBV12-3 or TRBV12-4 and TRBJ1-4, with D uncertain. Trimming stripped 6 bases from V and 7 bases from J, with 12 bases between. The CDR3 has 13 residues. The CDR3: CASSPELSEKLFF. DNA for the CDR3: TGTGCCAGCAGCCCCGAGTTAAGTGAAAAACTGTTTTTT.

The rearrangement uses TRBV6-5 and TRBJ2-7; D perhaps matches TRBD2 (5 bases). This CDR3 has 13 residues. Trimming took 7 bases from V and 2 from J, leaving 12 bases between them. CDR1 is MNHEY and CDR2 is SVGAGI in the germline V gene. CDR3 sequence: CASMRWGAYEQYV. CDR3 nucleotides: TGTGCCAGCATGCGGTGGGGAGCCTACGAGCAGTACGTC.

The V gene is TRBV5-4, the J gene TRBJ2-2, with 7 bases matching TRBD2. The germline V gene has CDR1 SGHNT and CDR2 YYREEE (reference sequence). With V trimmed by 3 bases and J by 6 bases, 8 bases remained unmatched. This CDR3 contains 15 residues. CDR3 bases: TGTGCCAGCAGCTCTCTAGGGGAGGGGTCCGGGGAGCTGTTTTTT. Protein: CASSSLGEGSGELFF.